These T cell receptor beta chains were read from a single sample in a study of cytomegalovirus exposure and HLA in healthy donors. The method was immunoSEQ multiplex PCR; TCRdb's version includes in-frame clones alone and lacks a portion of them. The profile shows about 110,000 clones, under 80% of them singletons. Sequenced material: PBMCs. These receptors were obtained from a woman in her thirties or forties in good health and CMV-seropositive. CDR3s include the opening cysteine and the closing phenylalanine or tryptophan. D genes are given only for firm matches. Not all rows give a size; the values are once, few, many and, for expanded clones, a class.

J gene | V gene | CDR3 length | D gene | clone size | CDR3 protein | CDR3 DNA
TRBJ2-7 | TRBV19 | 15 | . | . | CASSIPRTAAYEQYF | TGTGCCAGTAGTATCCCCCGGACAGCCGCCTACGAGCAGTACTTC
TRBJ1-2 | TRBV5-1 | 14 | TRBD1 | . | CASSRDSTTYGYTF | TGCGCCAGCAGCCGGGACAGTACGACCTATGGCTACACCTTC
TRBJ1-1 | TRBV5-1 | 13 | TRBD1 | . | CASSKPGTDEAFF | TGCGCCAGCAGCAAACCCGGGACAGATGAAGCTTTCTTT
TRBJ2-7 | TRBV5-5 | 16 | . | . | CASSLAPRTNSYEQYF | TGTGCCAGCAGCTTGGCCCCCCGGACAAACTCCTACGAGCAGTACTTC
TRBJ2-1 | TRBV30 | 14 | TRBD1 | . | CAWRHRGPYNEQFF | TGTGCCTGGCGGCACAGGGGACCCTACAATGAGCAGTTCTTC
TRBJ1-2 | TRBV4-1 | 14 | TRBD1 | . | CASSQGSGGYGYTF | TGCGCCAGCAGCCAAGGGTCAGGGGGCTATGGCTACACCTTC
TRBJ2-2 | TRBV5-1 | 13 | . | . | CASSSGHPGELFF | TGCGCCAGCAGCTCGGGACATCCAGGGGAGCTGTTTTTT
TRBJ1-6 | TRBV27 | 16 | TRBD1 | once | CASSLGTAVYNSPLHF | TGTGCCAGCAGTTTGGGGACAGCGGTATATAATTCACCCCTCCACTTT
TRBJ1-1 | TRBV29-1 | 13 | TRBD1 | . | CSVIRGGAAEAFF | TGCAGCGTTATTAGAGGGGGCGCAGCTGAAGCTTTCTTT
TRBJ1-2 | TRBV7-2 | 14 | . | . | CASSPVQGSYGYTF | TGTGCCAGCAGCCCCGTCCAGGGGAGCTATGGCTACACCTTC
TRBJ2-2 | TRBV4-3 | 15 | . | . | CASSQDFGHTGELFF | TGCGCCAGCAGCCAAGATTTTGGGCACACCGGGGAGCTGTTTTTT
TRBJ1-2 | TRBV11-2 | 12 | . | . | CASQGESYGYTF | TGTGCCAGTCAGGGCGAAAGCTATGGCTACACCTTC
TRBJ2-7 | TRBV6-5 | 14 | TRBD1 | . | CASSYSDRVDEQYF | TGTGCCAGCAGTTACTCTGACAGGGTAGACGAGCAGTACTTC
TRBJ1-1 | TRBV6-5 | 13 | . | . | CASSYQGGTEAFF | TGTGCCAGCAGTTACCAGGGAGGGACTGAAGCTTTCTTT
TRBJ2-3 | TRBV7-9 | 13 | . | . | CASMGGRTDTQYF | TGTGCCAGCATGGGGGGACGGACAGATACGCAGTATTTT
TRBJ2-6 | TRBV5-1 | 15 | . | few | CASSEPGGGANVLTF | TGCGCCAGCAGCGAGCCGGGTGGAGGGGCCAACGTCCTGACTTTC
TRBJ2-7 | TRBV2 | 15 | TRBD1 | . | CASSLQGVISYEQYF | TGTGCCAGCAGCCTACAGGGGGTCATATCCTACGAGCAGTACTTC
TRBJ1-3 | TRBV4-2 | 16 | TRBD1 | . | CASSQSGGGPGNTIYF | TGTGCCAGCAGCCAGTCAGGGGGCGGGCCTGGAAACACCATATATTTT
TRBJ2-2 | TRBV2 | 15 | . | . | CASSPQGSQLGELFF | TGTGCCAGCAGTCCTCAGGGGAGCCAGTTAGGGGAGCTGTTTTTT
TRBJ1-2 | TRBV7-2 | 14 | . | . | CASSLSKGAGGYTF | TGTGCCAGCAGCCTGTCAAAAGGGGCTGGCGGCTACACCTTC
TRBJ1-2 | TRBV30 | 14 | TRBD1 | . | CAWSLHRGSYGYTF | TGTGCCTGGAGTCTTCACAGGGGATCCTATGGCTACACCTTC
TRBJ2-7 | TRBV5-1 | 17 | . | few | CASSPKMGLGATYEQYF | TGCGCCAGCAGCCCCAAGATGGGTTTAGGGGCCACCTACGAGCAGTACTTC
TRBJ1-3 | TRBV6-6 | 16 | . | once | CASSFTTGSSGNTIYF | TGTGCCAGCAGTTTCACCACAGGGAGCTCTGGAAACACCATATATTTT